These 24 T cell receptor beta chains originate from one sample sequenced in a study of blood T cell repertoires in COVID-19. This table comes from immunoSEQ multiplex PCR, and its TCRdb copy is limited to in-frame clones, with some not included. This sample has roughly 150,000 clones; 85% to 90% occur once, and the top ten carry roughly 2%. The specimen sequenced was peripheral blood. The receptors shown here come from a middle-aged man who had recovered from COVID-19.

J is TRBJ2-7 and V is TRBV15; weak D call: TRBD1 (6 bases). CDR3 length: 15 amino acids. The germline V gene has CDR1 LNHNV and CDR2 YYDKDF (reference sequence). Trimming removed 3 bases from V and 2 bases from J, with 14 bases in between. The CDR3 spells CATSRDPGHTYEQYF. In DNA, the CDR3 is TGTGCCACCAGCAGGGACCCGGGACACACCTACGAGCAGTACTTC.

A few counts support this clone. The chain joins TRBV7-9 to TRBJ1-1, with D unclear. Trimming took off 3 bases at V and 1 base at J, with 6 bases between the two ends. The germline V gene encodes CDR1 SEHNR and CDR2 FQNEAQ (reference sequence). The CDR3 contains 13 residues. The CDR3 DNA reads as TGTGCCAGCAGCTTGACTCAGAACACTGAAGCTTTCTTT. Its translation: CASSLTQNTEAFF.

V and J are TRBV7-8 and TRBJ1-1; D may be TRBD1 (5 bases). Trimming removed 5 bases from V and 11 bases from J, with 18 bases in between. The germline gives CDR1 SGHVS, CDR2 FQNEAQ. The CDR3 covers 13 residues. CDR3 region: CASSLRQSNRAFF. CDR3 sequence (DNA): TGTGCCAGCAGCCTTCGACAGTCCAACCGGGCTTTCTTT.

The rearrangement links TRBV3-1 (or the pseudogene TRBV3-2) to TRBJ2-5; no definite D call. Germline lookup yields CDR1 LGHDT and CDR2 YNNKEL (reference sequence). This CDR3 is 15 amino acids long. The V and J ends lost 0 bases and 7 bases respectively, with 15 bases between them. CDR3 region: CASSQDLLGRRTQYF. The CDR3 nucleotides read TGTGCCAGCAGCCAAGATCTTTTAGGTCGGAGGACCCAGTACTTC.

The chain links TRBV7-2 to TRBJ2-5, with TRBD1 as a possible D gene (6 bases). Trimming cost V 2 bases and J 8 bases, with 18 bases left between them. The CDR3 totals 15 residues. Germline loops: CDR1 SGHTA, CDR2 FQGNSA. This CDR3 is CASSLSGATIGTQYF. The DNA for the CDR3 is TGTGCCAGCAGCTTATCAGGGGCCACCATTGGAACCCAGTACTTC.

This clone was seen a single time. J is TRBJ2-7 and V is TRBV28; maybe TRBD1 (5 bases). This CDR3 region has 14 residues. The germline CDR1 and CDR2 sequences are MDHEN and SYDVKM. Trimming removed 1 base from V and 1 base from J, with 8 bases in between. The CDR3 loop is CASSLSGQSYEQYF. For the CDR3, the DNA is TGTGCCAGCAGTTTATCAGGGCAGTCCTACGAGCAGTACTTC.

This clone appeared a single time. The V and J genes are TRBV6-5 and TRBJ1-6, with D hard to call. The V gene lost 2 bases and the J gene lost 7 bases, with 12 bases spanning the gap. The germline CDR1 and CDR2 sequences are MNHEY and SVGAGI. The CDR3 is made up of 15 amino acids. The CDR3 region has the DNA TGTGCCAGCAGTTACCTCCACGGAGGGAATTCACCCCTCCACTTT. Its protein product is CASSYLHGGNSPLHF.

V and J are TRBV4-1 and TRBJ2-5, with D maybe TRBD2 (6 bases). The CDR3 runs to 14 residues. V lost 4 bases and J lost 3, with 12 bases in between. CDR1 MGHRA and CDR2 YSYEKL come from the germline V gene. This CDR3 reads CASSPPGVEETQYF. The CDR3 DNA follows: TGCGCCAGCAGCCCCCCGGGAGTTGAAGAGACCCAGTACTTC.

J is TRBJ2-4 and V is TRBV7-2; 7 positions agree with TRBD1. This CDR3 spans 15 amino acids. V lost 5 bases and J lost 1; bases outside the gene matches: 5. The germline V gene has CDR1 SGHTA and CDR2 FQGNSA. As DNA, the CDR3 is TGTGCCAGCAGCCCGATACAGGGGGCCAAAAACATTCAGTACTTC. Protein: CASSPIQGAKNIQYF.

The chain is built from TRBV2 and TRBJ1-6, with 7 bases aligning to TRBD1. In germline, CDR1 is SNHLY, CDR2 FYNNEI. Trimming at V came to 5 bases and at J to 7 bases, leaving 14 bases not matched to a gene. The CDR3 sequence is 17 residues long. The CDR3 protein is CASSRRILGDRNSPLHF. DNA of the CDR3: TGTGCCAGCAGTCGAAGGATTTTGGGGGACAGAAATTCACCCCTCCACTTT.

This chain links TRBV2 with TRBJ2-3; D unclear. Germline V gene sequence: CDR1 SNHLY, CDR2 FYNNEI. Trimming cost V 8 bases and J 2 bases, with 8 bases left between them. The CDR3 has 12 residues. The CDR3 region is CASGLATDTQYF. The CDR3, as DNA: TGTGCCAGCGGCCTGGCCACAGATACGCAGTATTTT.

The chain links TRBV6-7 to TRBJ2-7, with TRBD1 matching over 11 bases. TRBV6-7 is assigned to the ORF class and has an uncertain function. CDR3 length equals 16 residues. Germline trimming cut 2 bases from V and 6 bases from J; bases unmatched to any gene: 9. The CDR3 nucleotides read TGTGCCAGCAGTTACGGGACAGGGGGGAGAATTTTCGAGCAGTACTTC. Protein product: CASSYGTGGRIFEQYF.

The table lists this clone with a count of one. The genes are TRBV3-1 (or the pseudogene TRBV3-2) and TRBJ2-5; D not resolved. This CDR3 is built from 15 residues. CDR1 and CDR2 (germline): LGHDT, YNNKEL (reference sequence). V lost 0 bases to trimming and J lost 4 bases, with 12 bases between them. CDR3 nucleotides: TGTGCCAGCAGCCAAGAGAGCTTCCAAACAGAGACCCAGTACTTC. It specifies CASSQESFQTETQYF.

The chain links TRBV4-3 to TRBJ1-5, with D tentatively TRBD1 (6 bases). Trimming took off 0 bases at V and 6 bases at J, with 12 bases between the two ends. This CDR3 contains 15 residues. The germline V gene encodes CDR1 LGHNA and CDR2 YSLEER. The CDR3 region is CASSQDIRGFQPQHF. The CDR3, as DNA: TGCGCCAGCAGCCAAGATATTAGGGGGTTTCAGCCCCAGCATTTT.

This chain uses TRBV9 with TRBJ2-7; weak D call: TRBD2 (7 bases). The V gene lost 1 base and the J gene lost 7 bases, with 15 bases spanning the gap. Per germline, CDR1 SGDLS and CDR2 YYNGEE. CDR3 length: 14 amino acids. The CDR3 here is CASSVSGDQGEQYF. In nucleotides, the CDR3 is TGTGCCAGCAGCGTAAGCGGGGACCAGGGGGAGCAGTACTTC.

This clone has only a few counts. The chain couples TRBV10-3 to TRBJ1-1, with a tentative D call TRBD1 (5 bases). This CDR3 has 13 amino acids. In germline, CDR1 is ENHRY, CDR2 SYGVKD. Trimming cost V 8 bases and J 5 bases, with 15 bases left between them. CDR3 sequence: CAIGFGGGTEAFF. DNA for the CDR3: TGTGCCATCGGATTCGGGGGAGGTACTGAAGCTTTCTTT.

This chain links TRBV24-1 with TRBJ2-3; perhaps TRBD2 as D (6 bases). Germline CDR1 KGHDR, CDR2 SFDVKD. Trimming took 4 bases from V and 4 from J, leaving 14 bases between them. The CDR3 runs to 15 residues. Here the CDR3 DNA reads TGTGCCACCAGTGACCCGCGGGGTCGGGCAGATACGCAGTATTTT. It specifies CATSDPRGRADTQYF.

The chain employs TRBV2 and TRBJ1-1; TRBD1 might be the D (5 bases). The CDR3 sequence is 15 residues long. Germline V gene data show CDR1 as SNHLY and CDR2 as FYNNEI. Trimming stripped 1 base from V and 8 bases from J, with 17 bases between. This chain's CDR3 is CASSEEEGGAAEAFF. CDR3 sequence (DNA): TGTGCCAGCAGTGAAGAGGAGGGAGGGGCCGCAGAAGCTTTCTTT. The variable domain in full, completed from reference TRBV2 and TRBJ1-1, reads EPEVTQTPSHQVTQMGQEVILRCVPISNHLYFYWYRQILGQKVEFLVSFYNNEISEKSEIFDDQFSVERPDGSNFTLKIRSTKLEDSAMYFCASSEEEGGAAEAFFGQGTRLTVV.

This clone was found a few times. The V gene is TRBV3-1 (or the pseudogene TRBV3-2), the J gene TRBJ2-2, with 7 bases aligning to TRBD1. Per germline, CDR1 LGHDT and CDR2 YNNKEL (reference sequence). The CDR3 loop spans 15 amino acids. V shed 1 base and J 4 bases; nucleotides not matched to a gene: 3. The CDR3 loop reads CASSQGPGGTGELFF. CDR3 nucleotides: TGTGCCAGCAGCCAAGGCCCAGGGGGCACCGGGGAGCTGTTTTTT.

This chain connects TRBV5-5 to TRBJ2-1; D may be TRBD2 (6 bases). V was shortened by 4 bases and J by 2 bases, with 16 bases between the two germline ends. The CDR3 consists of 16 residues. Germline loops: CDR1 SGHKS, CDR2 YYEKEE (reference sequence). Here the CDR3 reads CASSPIPEGAYNEQFF. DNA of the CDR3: TGTGCCAGCAGCCCGATCCCGGAGGGCGCCTACAATGAGCAGTTCTTC.

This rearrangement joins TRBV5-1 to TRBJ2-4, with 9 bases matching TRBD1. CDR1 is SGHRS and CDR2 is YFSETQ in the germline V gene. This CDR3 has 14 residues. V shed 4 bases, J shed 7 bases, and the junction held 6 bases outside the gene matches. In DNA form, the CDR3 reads TGCGCCAGCAGCAGGGACAGGGAAATGAACATTCAGTACTTC. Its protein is CASSRDREMNIQYF.

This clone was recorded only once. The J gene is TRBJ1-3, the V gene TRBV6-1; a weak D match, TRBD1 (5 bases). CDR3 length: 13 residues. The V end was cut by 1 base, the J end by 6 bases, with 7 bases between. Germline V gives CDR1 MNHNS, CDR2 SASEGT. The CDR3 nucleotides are TGTGCCAGCAGTGAAGGACAGAAAAACACCATATATTTT. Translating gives CASSEGQKNTIYF.

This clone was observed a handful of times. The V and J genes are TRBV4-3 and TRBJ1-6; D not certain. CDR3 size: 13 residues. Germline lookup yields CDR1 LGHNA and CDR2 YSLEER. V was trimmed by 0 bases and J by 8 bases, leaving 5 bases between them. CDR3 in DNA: TGCGCCAGCAGCCAAGAGCTATATTCACCCCTCCACTTT. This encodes CASSQELYSPLHF.

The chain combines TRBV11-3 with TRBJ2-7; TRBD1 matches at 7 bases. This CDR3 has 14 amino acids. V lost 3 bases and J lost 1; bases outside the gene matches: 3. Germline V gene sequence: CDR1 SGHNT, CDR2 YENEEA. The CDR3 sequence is CASSFMDRSYEQYF. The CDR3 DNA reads TGTGCCAGCAGCTTTATGGACAGGTCCTACGAGCAGTACTTC.